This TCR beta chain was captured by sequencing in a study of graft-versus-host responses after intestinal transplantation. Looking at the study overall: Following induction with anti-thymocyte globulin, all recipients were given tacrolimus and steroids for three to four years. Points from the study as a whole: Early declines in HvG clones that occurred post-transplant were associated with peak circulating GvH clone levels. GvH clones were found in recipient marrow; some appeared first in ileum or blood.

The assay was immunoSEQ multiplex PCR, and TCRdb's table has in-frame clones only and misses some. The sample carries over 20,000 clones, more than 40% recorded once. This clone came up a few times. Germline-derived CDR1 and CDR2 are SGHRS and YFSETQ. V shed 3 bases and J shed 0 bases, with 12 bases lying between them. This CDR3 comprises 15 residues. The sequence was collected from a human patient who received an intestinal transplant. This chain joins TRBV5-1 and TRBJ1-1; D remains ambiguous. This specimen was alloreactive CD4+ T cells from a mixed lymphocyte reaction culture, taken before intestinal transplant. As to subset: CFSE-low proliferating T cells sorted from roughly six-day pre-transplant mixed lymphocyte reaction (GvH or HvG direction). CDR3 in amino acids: CASSYDIPVNTEAFF. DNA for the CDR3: TGCGCCAGCAGCTATGACATTCCAGTGAACACTGAAGCTTTCTTT. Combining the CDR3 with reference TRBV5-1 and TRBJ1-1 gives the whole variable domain KAGVTQTPRYLIKTRGQQVTLSCSPISGHRSVSWYQQTPGQGLQFLFEYFSETQRNKGNFPGRFSGRQFSNSRSEMNVSTLELGDSALYLCASSYDIPVNTEAFFGQGTRLTVV.